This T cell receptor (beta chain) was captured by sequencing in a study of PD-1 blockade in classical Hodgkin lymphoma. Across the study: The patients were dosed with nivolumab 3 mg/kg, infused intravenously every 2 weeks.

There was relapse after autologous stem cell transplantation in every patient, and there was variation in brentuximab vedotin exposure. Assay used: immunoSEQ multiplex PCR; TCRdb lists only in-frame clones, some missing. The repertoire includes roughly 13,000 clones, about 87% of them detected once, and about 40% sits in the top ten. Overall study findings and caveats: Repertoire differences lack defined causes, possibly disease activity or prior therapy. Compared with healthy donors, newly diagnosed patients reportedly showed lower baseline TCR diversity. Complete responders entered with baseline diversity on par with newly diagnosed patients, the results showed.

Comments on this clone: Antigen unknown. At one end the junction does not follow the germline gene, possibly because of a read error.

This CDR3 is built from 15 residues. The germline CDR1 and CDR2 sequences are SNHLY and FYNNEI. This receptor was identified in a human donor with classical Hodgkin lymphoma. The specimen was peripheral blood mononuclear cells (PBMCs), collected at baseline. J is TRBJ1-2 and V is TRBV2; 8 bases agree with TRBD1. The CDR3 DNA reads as TGTGCCAGCAGTGAAGCCCTAGGACAGGGAGACATACTCCTCTTC. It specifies CASSEALGQGDILLF.